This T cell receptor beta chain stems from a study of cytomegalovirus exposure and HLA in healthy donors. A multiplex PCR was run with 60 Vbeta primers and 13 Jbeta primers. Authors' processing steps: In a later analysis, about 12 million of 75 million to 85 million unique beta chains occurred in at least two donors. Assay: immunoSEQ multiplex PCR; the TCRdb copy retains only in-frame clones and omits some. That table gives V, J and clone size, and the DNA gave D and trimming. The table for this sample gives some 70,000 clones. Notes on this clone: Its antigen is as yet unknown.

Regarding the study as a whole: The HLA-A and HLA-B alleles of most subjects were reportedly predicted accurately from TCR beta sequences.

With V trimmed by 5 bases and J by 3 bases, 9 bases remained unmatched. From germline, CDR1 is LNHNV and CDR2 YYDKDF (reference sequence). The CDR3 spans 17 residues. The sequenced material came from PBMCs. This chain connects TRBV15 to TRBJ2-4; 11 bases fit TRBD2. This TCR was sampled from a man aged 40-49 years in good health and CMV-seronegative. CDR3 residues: CATSRGFSGGDKNIQYF. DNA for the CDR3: TGTGCCACCAGCCGGGGGTTTAGCGGGGGGGACAAAAACATTCAGTACTTC.